This TCR beta chain originates from a study of OX40 agonist ivuxolimab in advanced cancers. Concerning the study at large: The costimulatory receptor OX40 (CD134) was targeted by ivuxolimab, a fully human IgG2 agonistic monoclonal antibody. Intravenous ivuxolimab was administered to patients every 2 weeks at six dose levels: 0.01, 0.1, 0.3, 1.5, 3 and 10 mg/kg. Of the roughly 52 dose-escalation patients, hepatocellular carcinoma was present in 19, melanoma in around 15, renal cell carcinoma in 9 and head and neck cancer in 9. A male proportion of around 83% and a mean age of roughly 58 years, ranging from roughly 20 to 80, were recorded for the dose-escalation cohort. Prior anti-PD-1, anti-PD-L1 or anti-CTLA-4 therapy was permitted, and about two fifths of dose-escalation patients had received checkpoint inhibitors. Partial responses occurred in three dose-escalation patients, of whom one had hepatocellular carcinoma and two had cutaneous melanoma. Peripheral TCRbeta sequencing was intended to test whether TCR sequence diversity was altered and clonal T-cell expansion was caused by ivuxolimab. The paper describes the monotherapy dose-escalation part (N ≈ 51 patients) of the phase I trial of ivuxolimab.

CDR1 SGDLS and CDR2 YYNGEE are derived from the germline V gene. Trimming leaves V shorter by 4 bases and J shorter by 5 bases, with the junction holding 9 bases beyond the gene matches. The CDR3 has 14 amino acids, counting the end cysteine and phenylalanine. Kept here is only the CDR3 DNA, which spans 42 bases and is read in frame from base 1. To sequence the TCRbeta CDR3 region, genomic DNA was isolated from the sorted cells. The immunoSEQ Assay was used to sequence the TCRbeta CDR3 regions. Drawn from immuneACCESS, this table holds only the in-frame rearrangements with V and J called that TCRdb kept. Clones are partly lost; checked studies trace under half to an unresolved V gene and leave the rest unexplained. The sample table lists 80,000 or so clones, just under 95% of them with a count of one. About 0.6% of the sample is held by the ten biggest clonotypes. The trial excluded patients who had a history of autoimmune disease or were on systemic immunosuppression. In every dose cohort, peripheral blood was drawn for TCR sequencing at baseline, cycle 4 day 1, and cycle 7 day 1. Samples were obtained from an open-label, multicenter, first-in-human phase I dose-escalation trial of ivuxolimab. The trial enrolled adults with locally advanced or metastatic head and neck squamous cell, hepatocellular, melanoma or renal cell carcinoma. Before TCR sequencing, CD4+ T cells and CD8+ T cells from peripheral blood were sorted into separate populations.

In regard to this clone: Its antigen remains unidentified. No much larger clone is present one base from it, and per-base qualities are unavailable.

Study-wide findings and limitations: Partial responders in the 0.1-3.0 mg/kg groups had among the lowest normalized peripheral clonal expansion, especially among CD8+ T cells. At doses of 0.1 to 3.0 mg/kg, clonal expansion of both CD4+ and CD8+ blood T cells was observed from baseline to week 6. Low levels of normalized T-cell clonal expansion were also seen in some patients who did not respond. The antigen specificity of the peripheral T cells that underwent clonal expansion was not determined. After ivuxolimab, more expanded clones were found on average in CD8+ T cells than in CD4+ T cells.

This receptor was taken from an adult with an advanced solid tumor such as melanoma, head and neck, liver or kidney cancer. Recombination connected TRBV9 to TRBJ2-7, and 7 junctional nucleotides match TRBD1. Source: CD4+ or CD8+ T cells sorted from blood, taken in a trial of the OX40 agonist ivuxolimab. The nucleotide sequence reads as follows: TGTGCCAGCAGCCCGAGACAGGGCAAGGACGAGCAGTACTTC. It translates to CASSPRQGKDEQYF.